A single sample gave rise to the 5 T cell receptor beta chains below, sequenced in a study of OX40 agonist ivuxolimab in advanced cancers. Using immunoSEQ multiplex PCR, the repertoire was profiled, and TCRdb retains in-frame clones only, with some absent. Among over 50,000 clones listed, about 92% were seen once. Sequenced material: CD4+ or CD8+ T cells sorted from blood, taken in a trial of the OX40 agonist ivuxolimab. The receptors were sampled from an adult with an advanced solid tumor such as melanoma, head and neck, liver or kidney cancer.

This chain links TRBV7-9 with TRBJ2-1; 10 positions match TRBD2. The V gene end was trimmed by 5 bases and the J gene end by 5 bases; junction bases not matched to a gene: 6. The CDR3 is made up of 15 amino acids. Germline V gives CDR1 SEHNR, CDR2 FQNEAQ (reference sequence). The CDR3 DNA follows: TGTGCCAGCAGCCGCGGACTAGCGGAAAACAATGAGCAGTTCTTC. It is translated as CASSRGLAENNEQFF.

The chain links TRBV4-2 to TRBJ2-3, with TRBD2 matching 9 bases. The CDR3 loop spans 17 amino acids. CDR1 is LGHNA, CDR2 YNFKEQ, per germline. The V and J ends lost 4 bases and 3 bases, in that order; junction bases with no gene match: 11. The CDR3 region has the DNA TGTGCCAGCAGCCCCCCCGGCAAGCGGGGGGAAACAGATACGCAGTATTTT. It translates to CASSPPGKRGETDTQYF.

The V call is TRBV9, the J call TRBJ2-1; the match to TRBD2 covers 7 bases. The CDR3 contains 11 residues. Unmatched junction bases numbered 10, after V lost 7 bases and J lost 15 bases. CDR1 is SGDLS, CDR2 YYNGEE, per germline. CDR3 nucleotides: TGTGCCAGCGGTAGCGGGCCCGCTCTGTTCTTC. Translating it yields CASGSGPALFF.

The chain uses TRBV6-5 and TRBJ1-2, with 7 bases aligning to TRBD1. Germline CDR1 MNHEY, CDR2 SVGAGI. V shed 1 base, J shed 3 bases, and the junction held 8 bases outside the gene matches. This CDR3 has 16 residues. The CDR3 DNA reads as TGTGCCAGCAGTTACTTGGCGGCAGGGGGTGACTATGGCTACACCTTC. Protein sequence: CASSYLAAGGDYGYTF.

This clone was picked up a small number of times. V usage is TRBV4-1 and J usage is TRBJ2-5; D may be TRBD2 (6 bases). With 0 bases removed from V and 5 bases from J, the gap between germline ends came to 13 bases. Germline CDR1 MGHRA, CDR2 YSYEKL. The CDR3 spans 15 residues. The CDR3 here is CASSQDLGEAETQYF. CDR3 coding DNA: TGCGCCAGCAGCCAAGATCTGGGGGAGGCGGAGACCCAGTACTTC.